This T cell receptor beta chain was recorded in a study of blood T cell repertoires in COVID-19. V lost 6 bases and J 5 bases, leaving 17 bases between the germline ends. The germline V gene has CDR1 KGHSH and CDR2 LQKENI. CDR3 length equals 14 residues. TCRdb's table, derived via immunoSEQ multiplex PCR, lists solely in-frame clones and lacks some. This table has almost 250,000 clones, about 88% appearing once. The chain is built from TRBV18 and TRBJ2-7, with D maybe TRBD1 (5 bases). Material: PBMCs or T cells enriched from blood (not recorded which). The TCR sequence derives from a woman between 50 and 59 years old who had recovered from COVID-19. CDR3 loop: CASSPGNEDNEQYF. The CDR3, as DNA: TGTGCCAGCTCCCCAGGTAATGAGGACAACGAGCAGTACTTC.